The clone carrying this T cell receptor beta chain was recorded a few times. RNA transcripts were the source from which TCR beta CDR3 regions were amplified. The first-round RT-PCR employed HTBI primers together with the Qiagen OneStep RT-PCR kit. A multiplex PCR was then performed as the second round. One entry per CDR3 protein, called by TCRdb with MiXCR from the multiplex PCR reads. The sample contains some 1.1 million distinct CDR3 sequences, 35% to 40% of which appear only once. This sample was included in a study of Graves' ophthalmopathy and Graves' hyperthyroidism. Germline values: CDR1 MNHNY, CDR2 SVGAGI (reference sequence). This CDR3 has 16 residues. Trimming stripped 5 bases from V and 0 bases from J, with 14 bases between.

The clonotype was recovered from an adult man with Graves' hyperthyroidism. Sequenced material: peripheral blood or thyroid tissue (not recorded which). This sequence joins TRBV6-6 and TRBJ1-3; D not resolved. The CDR3 DNA reads TGTGCCAGCAGTCAATTCGGGCCCCGCTCTGGAAACACCATATATTTT. It encodes CASSQFGPRSGNTIYF.